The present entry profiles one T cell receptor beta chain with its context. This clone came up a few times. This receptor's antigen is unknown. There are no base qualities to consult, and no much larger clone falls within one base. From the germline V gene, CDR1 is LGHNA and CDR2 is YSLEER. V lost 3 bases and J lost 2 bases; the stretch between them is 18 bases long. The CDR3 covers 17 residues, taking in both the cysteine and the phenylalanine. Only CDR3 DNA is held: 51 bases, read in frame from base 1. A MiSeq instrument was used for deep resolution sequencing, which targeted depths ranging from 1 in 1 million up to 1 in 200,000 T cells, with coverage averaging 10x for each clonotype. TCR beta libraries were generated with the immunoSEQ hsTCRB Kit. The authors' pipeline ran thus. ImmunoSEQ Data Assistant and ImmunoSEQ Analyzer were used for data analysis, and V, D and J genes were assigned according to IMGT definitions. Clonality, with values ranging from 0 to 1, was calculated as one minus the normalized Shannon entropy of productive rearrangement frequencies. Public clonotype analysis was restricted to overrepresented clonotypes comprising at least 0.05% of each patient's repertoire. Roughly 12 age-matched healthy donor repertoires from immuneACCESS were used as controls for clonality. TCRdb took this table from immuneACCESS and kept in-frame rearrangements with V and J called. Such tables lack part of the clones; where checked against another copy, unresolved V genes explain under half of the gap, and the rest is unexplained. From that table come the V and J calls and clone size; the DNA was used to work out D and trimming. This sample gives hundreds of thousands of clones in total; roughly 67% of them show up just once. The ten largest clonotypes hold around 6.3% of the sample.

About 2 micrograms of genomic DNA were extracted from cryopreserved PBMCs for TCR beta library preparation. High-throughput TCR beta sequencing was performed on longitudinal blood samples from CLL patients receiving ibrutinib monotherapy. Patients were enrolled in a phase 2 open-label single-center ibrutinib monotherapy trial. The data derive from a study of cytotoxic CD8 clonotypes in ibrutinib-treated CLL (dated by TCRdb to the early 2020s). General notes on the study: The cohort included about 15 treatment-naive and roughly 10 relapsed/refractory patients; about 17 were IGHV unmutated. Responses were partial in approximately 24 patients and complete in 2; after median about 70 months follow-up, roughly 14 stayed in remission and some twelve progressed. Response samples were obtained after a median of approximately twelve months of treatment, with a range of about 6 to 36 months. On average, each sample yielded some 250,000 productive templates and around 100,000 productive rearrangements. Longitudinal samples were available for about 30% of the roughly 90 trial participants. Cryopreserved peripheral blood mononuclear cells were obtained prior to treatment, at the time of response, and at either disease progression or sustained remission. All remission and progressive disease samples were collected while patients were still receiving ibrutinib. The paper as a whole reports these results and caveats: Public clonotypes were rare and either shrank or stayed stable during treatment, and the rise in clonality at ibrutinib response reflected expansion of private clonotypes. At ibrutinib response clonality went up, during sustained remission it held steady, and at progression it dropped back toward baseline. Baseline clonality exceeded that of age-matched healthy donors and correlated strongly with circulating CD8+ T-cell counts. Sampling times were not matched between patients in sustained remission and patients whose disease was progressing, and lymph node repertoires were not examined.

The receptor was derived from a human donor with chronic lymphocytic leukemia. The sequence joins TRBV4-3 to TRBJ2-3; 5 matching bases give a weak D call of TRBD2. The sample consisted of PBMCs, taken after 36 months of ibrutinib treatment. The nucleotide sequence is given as TGCGCCAGCAGCCAGGACGCCACAAGCGGAAACACAGATACGCAGTATTTT. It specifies CASSQDATSGNTDTQYF.